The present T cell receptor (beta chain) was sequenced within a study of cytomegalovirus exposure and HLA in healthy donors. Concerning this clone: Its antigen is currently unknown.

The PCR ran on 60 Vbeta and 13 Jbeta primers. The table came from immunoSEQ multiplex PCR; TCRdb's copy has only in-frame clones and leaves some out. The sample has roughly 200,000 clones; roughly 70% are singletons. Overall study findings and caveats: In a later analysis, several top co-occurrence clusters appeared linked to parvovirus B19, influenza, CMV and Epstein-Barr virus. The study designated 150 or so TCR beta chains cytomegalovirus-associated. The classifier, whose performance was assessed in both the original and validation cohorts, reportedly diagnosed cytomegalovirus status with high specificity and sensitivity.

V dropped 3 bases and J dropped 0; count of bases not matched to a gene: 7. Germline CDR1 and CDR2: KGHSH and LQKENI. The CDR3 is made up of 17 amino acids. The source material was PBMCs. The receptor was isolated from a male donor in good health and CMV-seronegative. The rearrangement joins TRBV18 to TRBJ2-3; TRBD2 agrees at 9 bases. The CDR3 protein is CASSPSGLAGSTDTQYF. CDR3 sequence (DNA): TGTGCCAGCTCACCTTCCGGCCTAGCGGGGAGCACAGATACGCAGTATTTT.